Presented here are 26 T cell receptor beta chains from one specimen sequenced in a study of post-analysis software for immune sequencing data. Study results and caveats: Controls had lower frequencies than patients of 4 or 5 TRBV segments, which included TRBV5-6, TRBV5-1 and TRBV20-1.

Their specific antigens are unknown. Unique molecular identifiers were carried by the TCR beta cDNA libraries. TCRdb re-called the PCR reads with MiXCR, one entry per CDR3 protein. The table lists about 260,000 distinct CDR3 sequences, 30% to 45% of them singletons, with roughly 4.8% in the top ten. The sequenced material came from blood. The origin of the receptors is a girl between 10 and 17 years old with multiple sclerosis.

Note on this clonotype: A junction end diverges from the germline sequence, so it may reflect a read error. V usage is TRBV20-1 and J usage is TRBJ2-7, with TRBD2 matching over 7 bases. This CDR3 is built from 13 residues. CDR1 DFQATT and CDR2 SNEGSKA come from the germline V gene (reference sequence). The CDR3 region is CSARSGAFYEHYF. CDR3 nucleotide sequence: TGCAGTGCGAGGAGCGGGGCTTTCTACGAGCACTACTTC.

For this clonotype: This may arise from a read error, as a much more abundant clone is one base away. The chain uses TRBV28 and TRBJ2-1, with D tentatively TRBD2 (7 bases). This CDR3 region has 16 residues. CDR1 and CDR2 from the germline V gene are MDHEN and SYDVKM. As DNA, the CDR3 is TGTGCCAGCAGTTTAGCGGGGGCCAGCTCCTACAATGAGCGGTTCTTC. This encodes CASSLAGASSYNERFF.

This clonotype was picked up a small number of times. An end of the junction differs from the germline gene, which may be a read error. The chain employs TRBV24-1 and TRBJ2-6; possible D gene TRBD1, 5 bases. Germline CDR1 and CDR2: KGHDR and SFDVKD. The CDR3 covers 16 residues. The CDR3 is CATSEARVPGANVPTF. The CDR3 DNA is TGTGCCACCAGTGAAGCCAGGGTCCCTGGGGCCAACGTCCCGACTTTC.

This clonotype was counted once. The junction differs from germline at one of its ends, possibly a read error. The chain couples TRBV11-2 to TRBJ1-1, with D uncertain. This CDR3 region has 13 residues. CDR1 SGHAT and CDR2 FQNNGV come from the germline V gene. In DNA form, the CDR3 reads TGTGCCTGCAGCTTCAAACAGAGCCTCGAAGCTTTCTTT. It encodes CACSFKQSLEAFF.

In nucleotides, the CDR3 is TGTGCCAGCAGTTATTTAGCGAGGGGGGGCCCCACCGGGGAGCTGTTTTTT. Its translation is CASSYLARGGPTGELFF. V gene TRBV6-5 combines with J gene TRBJ2-2, with a tentative D call TRBD2 (7 bases). This CDR3 spans 17 amino acids. Germline assignment: CDR1 MNHEY and CDR2 SVGAGI. With 3 bases removed from V and 4 bases from J, the gap between germline ends came to 18 bases.

The table lists this clonotype with many counts. The chain is built from TRBV15 and TRBJ1-2; the D gene is possibly TRBD1 (6 bases). V was trimmed by 1 base and J by 2 bases, leaving 17 bases between them. CDR1 and CDR2 from the germline V gene are LNHNV and YYDKDF (reference sequence). The CDR3 runs to 17 residues. The CDR3 DNA reads TGTGCCACCAGCAGAGTGGTGGGGGCAGGGACCAACTATGGCTACACCTTC. Translated: CATSRVVGAGTNYGYTF.

With respect to this clonotype: A much more abundant neighbour one base away suggests this may be a read error. The chain uses TRBV20-1 and TRBJ2-7; TRBD2 matches 9 bases. CDR3 length: 15 amino acids. Germline trimming cut 6 bases from V and 7 bases from J; bases unmatched to any gene: 16. Per germline, CDR1 DFQATT and CDR2 SNEGSKA (reference sequence). The CDR3 bases are TGCAGTGCCCTCTCTGAGCGGGAGGCCTACAATGAGCAGTACTTC. Translation: CSALSEREAYNEQYF.

This clonotype was recorded at least ten times. The gene calls are TRBV15 and TRBJ1-1; 8 bases are a match to TRBD1. Germline loops: CDR1 LNHNV, CDR2 YYDKDF (reference sequence). CDR3 length: 15 residues. J gave up 5 bases and V 2 bases, and 7 bases lay outside the gene matches. The DNA for the CDR3 is TGTGCCACCAGCAGATCGACAGGGGTGGGGACTGAAGCTTTCTTT. This codes for CATSRSTGVGTEAFF.

This clonotype was seen once. The junction differs from germline at one of its ends, possibly a read error. The V gene is TRBV6-5, the J gene TRBJ2-5; D ambiguous. The V gene's germline CDR1 is MNHEY and CDR2 SVGAGI. CDR3 size: 11 residues. Here the CDR3 DNA reads TGCGCCAGCAGTTACTCGGAGACCCGGTACTTC. Translated: CASSYSETRYF.

The V call is TRBV6-1, the J call TRBJ1-2; D is possibly TRBD1 (5 bases). This CDR3 comprises 15 residues. V dropped 8 bases and J dropped 6 bases, with 22 bases sitting between them. Per germline, CDR1 MNHNS and CDR2 SASEGT. The CDR3 DNA reads as TGTGCCAGCCTACCCCAGGGTAGAGGAAAAAATGGCTACACCTTC. Translating gives CASLPQGRGKNGYTF.

The chain couples TRBV5-1 to TRBJ2-1; possibly TRBD2 for D (7 bases). The CDR3 spans 16 residues. Germline V gene lookup returns CDR1 SGHRS and CDR2 YFSETQ. V dropped 0 bases and J dropped 4 bases, with 14 bases sitting between them. In nucleotides, the CDR3 is TGCGCCAGCAGCTTGGCCGGGGGGCCGGGTTACAATGAGCAGTTCTTC. This gives the protein CASSLAGGPGYNEQFF.

This clonotype was observed a few times. The rearrangement joins TRBV6-2 or TRBV6-3 to TRBJ2-1, with TRBD1 matching over 7 bases. Germline V lookup: CDR1 MNHEY, CDR2 SVGEGT. The V segment lost 2 bases and the J segment 5 bases; nucleotides outside the gene matches: 0. The CDR3 has 13 amino acids. CDR3 loop: CASSYGQDNEQFF. Written as DNA, the CDR3 is TGTGCCAGCAGTTACGGACAGGACAATGAGCAGTTCTTC.

V gene TRBV5-1 combines with J gene TRBJ2-5; D gene unclear. Germline V gene sequence: CDR1 SGHRS, CDR2 YFSETQ. The CDR3 runs to 14 residues. Trimming took off 1 base at V and 0 bases at J, with 7 bases between the two ends. CDR3 DNA: TGCGCCAGCAGCTTGTGGCTGTACCAAGAGACCCAGTACTTC. Protein sequence: CASSLWLYQETQYF.

In this sample, this clonotype turned up many times. V gene TRBV2 combines with J gene TRBJ1-2; TRBD1 matches at 12 bases. The ends lost 5 bases at V and 4 bases at J; junction bases unmatched: 11. This CDR3 contains 17 residues. CDR1 is SNHLY, CDR2 FYNNEI, per germline. As DNA, the CDR3 is TGTGCCAGCAGTCTCAGAGGGACAGGGGGCAAAGGCTATGGCTACACCTTC. Its translation: CASSLRGTGGKGYGYTF.

This clonotype is medium-sized (0.01 to 0.1%) by share. This chain links TRBV10-3 with TRBJ2-1; TRBD2 matches at 11 bases. Losses at the gene ends were 7 bases for V and 8 bases for J; bases not matched to a gene: 10. This CDR3 contains 15 residues. Germline lookup yields CDR1 ENHRY and CDR2 SYGVKD. DNA of the CDR3: TGTGCCATCAAGACGACTAGCGGGATTGTGGATGAGCAGTTCTTC. Translated, it gives CAIKTTSGIVDEQFF.

Turning to this clonotype: It may be a read error: a sequence one base away is much more abundant. The rearrangement joins TRBV20-1 to TRBJ2-5, with 10 bases that match TRBD2. CDR3 length: 16 residues. From germline, CDR1 is DFQATT and CDR2 SNEGSKA (reference sequence). CDR3 loop: CGALPGLAGAQETQYF. The CDR3 nucleotides read TGCGGTGCCCTACCGGGTCTAGCGGGGGCCCAAGAGACCCAGTACTTC.

Of note for this clonotype: Just one base apart from a much larger clone, this may be a read error. The rearrangement uses TRBV10-1 and TRBJ2-3; 9 bases are shared with TRBD2. CDR3 length: 17 residues. The germline gives CDR1 WNHNN, CDR2 SYGVQD (reference sequence). The V and J ends lost 3 bases and 0 bases, in that order; junction bases with no gene match: 7. This CDR3 reads CASSDEAGGVSTDTQYF. CDR3 bases: TGCGCCAGCAGTGACGAAGCGGGGGGCGTAAGCACAGATACGCAGTATTTT.

This clonotype has a count of ten or more. The chain joins TRBV7-9 to TRBJ2-4, with 8 positions matching TRBD1. After removal of 5 bases from V and 5 bases from J, the junction contained 5 bases not matched to a gene. The germline V gene encodes CDR1 SEHNR and CDR2 FQNEAQ (reference sequence). There are 14 residues in the CDR3. CDR3 in amino acids: CASSGEQGENIQYF. In nucleotides, the CDR3 is TGTGCCAGCAGCGGGGAACAGGGGGAAAACATTCAGTACTTC.

J is TRBJ2-7 and V is TRBV5-1, with 9 positions matching TRBD1. V lost 3 bases and J lost 2; bases outside the gene matches: 3. The CDR3 extends over 14 amino acids. In germline, CDR1 is SGHRS, CDR2 YFSETQ. This chain's CDR3 is CASSSRDRAYEQYF. The CDR3 DNA is TGCGCCAGCAGCTCACGGGACAGGGCCTACGAGCAGTACTTC. Using reference TRBV5-1 and TRBJ2-7 for the parts outside the CDR3, the full variable domain is KAGVTQTPRYLIKTRGQQVTLSCSPISGHRSVSWYQQTPGQGLQFLFEYFSETQRNKGNFPGRFSGRQFSNSRSEMNVSTLELGDSALYLCASSSRDRAYEQYFGPGTRLTVT.

This clonotype was detected ten times or more. The genes are TRBV28 and TRBJ1-2; 8 bases map to TRBD1. The junction had 8 bases not matched to a gene; V was cut back by 6 bases and J by 2 bases. The CDR3 runs to 15 residues. Germline V gene lookup returns CDR1 MDHEN and CDR2 SYDVKM. In DNA, the CDR3 is TGTGCCAGCAGCCATGGGACAGGAGGCAACTATGGCTACACCTTC. It specifies CASSHGTGGNYGYTF.

There are many counts of this clonotype. The CDR3 region has the DNA TGCAGTGCTTGGGGACCGAGCACAGATACGCAGTATTTT. Translated, it gives CSAWGPSTDTQYF. This chain joins TRBV20-1 and TRBJ2-3, with D perhaps assigned TRBD1 or TRBD2 (5 bases each). The length of the CDR3 is 13 residues. The germline V and J ends were trimmed by 5 bases and 0 bases, with 9 bases remaining between them. From germline, CDR1 is DFQATT and CDR2 SNEGSKA (reference sequence).

The table lists this clonotype with many counts. The CDR3 sequence is CASSSRASGPYNEQFF. The CDR3 bases are TGTGCCAGCAGTTCCCGCGCTAGCGGACCCTACAATGAGCAGTTCTTC. This chain links TRBV12-3 or TRBV12-4 with TRBJ2-1; 7 nucleotides agree with TRBD2. J lost 2 bases, V lost 4 bases, and 8 bases had no gene match. This CDR3 region has 16 residues.

This clonotype was observed a handful of times. For the CDR3, the DNA is TGTGCCAGCAGCCAGACGTCCAGGGACAGGCGGAATTCACCCCTCCACTTT. Translation gives CASSQTSRDRRNSPLHF. This rearrangement joins TRBV7-8 to TRBJ1-6; 8 bases agree with TRBD1. The CDR3 is 17 residues long. The germline V gene has CDR1 SGHVS and CDR2 FQNEAQ. V lost 5 bases and J lost 7; bases outside the gene matches: 13.

As DNA, the CDR3 is TGTGCCAGCAGTGATGTAGGGGGGGGACTGAACACTGAAGCTTTCTTT. This encodes CASSDVGGGLNTEAFF. The V gene is TRBV25-1, the J gene TRBJ1-1; maybe TRBD1 (6 bases). The CDR3 consists of 16 residues. The V end lost 3 bases, the J end lost 0 bases, and 14 bases lay between the germline ends. The germline V gene encodes CDR1 MGHDK and CDR2 SYGVNS.

Ten or more counts support this clonotype. The chain links TRBV7-3 to TRBJ2-1, with a tentative D call TRBD2 (6 bases). The CDR3 spans 15 residues. The germline V gene encodes CDR1 SGHTA and CDR2 FQGTGA. Between the trimmed V and J ends, which lost 2 bases and 3 bases, there was a span of 11 bases. The DNA for the CDR3 is TGTGCCAGCAGCTTACGACTAGTTAGCTACAATGAGCAGTTCTTC. Residues: CASSLRLVSYNEQFF. Complete variable domain (other parts from reference TRBV7-3 and TRBJ2-1): GAGVSQTPSNKVTEKGKYVELRCDPISGHTALYWYRQSLGQGPEFLIYFQGTGAADDSGLPNDRFFAVRPEGSVSTLKIQRTERGDSAVYLCASSLRLVSYNEQFFGPGTRLTVL.

This clonotype has a count of ten or more. This chain links TRBV12-3 or TRBV12-4 with TRBJ2-3; D perhaps matches TRBD2 (5 bases). The CDR3 contains 13 residues. Trimming removed 7 bases at V and 5 bases at J, with 13 bases between. The CDR3 coding sequence is TGTGCCAGCACCTACCGAGGAGGAGATACGCAGTATTTT. Its protein is CASTYRGGDTQYF.